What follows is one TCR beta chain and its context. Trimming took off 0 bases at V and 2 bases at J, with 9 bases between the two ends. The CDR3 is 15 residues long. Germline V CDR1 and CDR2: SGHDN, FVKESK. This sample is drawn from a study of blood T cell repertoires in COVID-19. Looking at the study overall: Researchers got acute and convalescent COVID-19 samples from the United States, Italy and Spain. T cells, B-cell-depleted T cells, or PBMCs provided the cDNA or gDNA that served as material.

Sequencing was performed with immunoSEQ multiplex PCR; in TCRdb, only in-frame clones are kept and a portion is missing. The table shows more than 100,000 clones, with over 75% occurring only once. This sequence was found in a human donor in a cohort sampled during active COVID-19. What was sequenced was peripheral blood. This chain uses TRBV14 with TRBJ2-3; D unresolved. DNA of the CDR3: TGTGCCAGCAGCCAAGAACTTGAGGCCACAGATACGCAGTATTTT. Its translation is CASSQELEATDTQYF. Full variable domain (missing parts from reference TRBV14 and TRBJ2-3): EAGVTQFPSHSVIEKGQTVTLRCDPISGHDNLYWYRRVMGKEIKFLLHFVKESKQDESGMPNNRFLAERTGGTYSTLKVQPAELEDSGVYFCASSQELEATDTQYFGPGTRLTVL.